This section outlines one T cell receptor (beta chain) sequence together with its context. Its antigen is as yet unknown. Produced via immunoSEQ multiplex PCR; TCRdb's table is partial and in-frame only. The repertoire holds more than 95,000 clones, with less than 95% as singletons. This specimen belongs to a study of T cell responses to AZD1222 COVID-19 vaccine. The CDR3 has 14 amino acids. CDR1 SGDLS and CDR2 YYNGEE come from the germline V gene. The ends were cut back, 2 bases at V and 4 bases at J, with 7 bases in the middle. Points from the study as a whole: Most donors were white British, females outnumbered males, and clonal diversity was possibly underestimated. Reports say nearly half of spike-specific TCRs go after unmutated variant regions. Compared with day 0, the breadth and depth of the Spike-specific TCR repertoire rose significantly after two doses of AZD1222. After the peak T cell response, and only then, were repertoires sampled.

The sequence was collected from an adult in good health. The chain uses TRBV9 and TRBJ1-6; D is unclear. Sequenced here: peripheral blood, sampled on day 0 of AZD1222 vaccination. The CDR3 coding sequence is TGTGCCAGCAGCGTGAATTCTTATAATTCACCCCTCCACTTT. Translating gives CASSVNSYNSPLHF.